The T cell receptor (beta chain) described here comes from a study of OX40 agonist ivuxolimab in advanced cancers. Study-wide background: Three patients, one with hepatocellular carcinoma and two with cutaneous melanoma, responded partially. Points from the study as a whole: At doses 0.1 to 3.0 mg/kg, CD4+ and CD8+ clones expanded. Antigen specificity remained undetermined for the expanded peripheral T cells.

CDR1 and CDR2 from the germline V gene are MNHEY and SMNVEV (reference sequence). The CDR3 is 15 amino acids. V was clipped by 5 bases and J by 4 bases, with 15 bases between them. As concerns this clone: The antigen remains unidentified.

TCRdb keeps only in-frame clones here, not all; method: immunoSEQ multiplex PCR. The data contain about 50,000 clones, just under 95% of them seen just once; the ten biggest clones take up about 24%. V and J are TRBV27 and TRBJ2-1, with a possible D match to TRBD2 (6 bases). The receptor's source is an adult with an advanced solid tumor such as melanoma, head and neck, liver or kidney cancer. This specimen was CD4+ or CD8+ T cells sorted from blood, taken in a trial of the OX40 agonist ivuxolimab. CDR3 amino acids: CASSQSGTLYNEQFF. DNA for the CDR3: TGTGCCAGCAGTCAGAGTGGGACTTTGTACAATGAGCAGTTCTTC.